The 13 T cell receptor beta chains below all came from one sample that was sequenced in a study of CD8+CD57+ T cells in acquired aplastic anemia. Genomic DNA served as template for TCR beta VDJ and CDR3 profiling. TCRdb passed the reads through MiXCR, listing each CDR3 protein once. The sample comprises some 160,000 distinct CDR3 sequences, roughly 43% of which are singletons, and approximately 3% rests with the top ten. The authors sequenced patients whose flow cytometry had shown CD8+CD57+ cell expansion. Input material: sorted CD4+, CD8+, or CD8+CD57+ T cells (not recorded which) from PBMCs. These receptors were taken from a human donor with aplastic anemia.

The rearrangement links TRBV2 to TRBJ1-6, with 7 bases lining up with TRBD1. Germline CDR1 is SNHLY and CDR2 is FYNNEI. The CDR3 extends over 17 amino acids. The V segment lost 6 bases and the J segment 0 bases; nucleotides outside the gene matches: 8. The CDR3 region is CASSDGQESSYNSPLHF. The CDR3 nucleotides read TGTGCCAGCAGCGACGGACAGGAGAGCTCCTATAATTCACCCCTCCACTTT.

The chain is built from TRBV15 and TRBJ2-7, with D possibly being TRBD2 (5 bases). CDR3 length equals 15 residues. Trimming took 0 bases from V and 6 from J, leaving 15 bases between them. Germline V gives CDR1 LNHNV, CDR2 YYDKDF (reference sequence). In DNA form, the CDR3 reads TGTGCCACCAGCAGAGAGGTTGCTAGAGGGATCGAGCAGTACTTC. It yields the protein CATSREVARGIEQYF.

This clonotype was found many times. This rearrangement joins TRBV27 to TRBJ2-1; 13 bases are a match to TRBD2. The V segment lost 5 bases and the J segment 6 bases; nucleotides outside the gene matches: 7. Germline CDR1 MNHEY, CDR2 SMNVEV (reference sequence). The CDR3 covers 16 residues. CDR3 in DNA: TGTGCCAGCAGTCCGACTAGCGGGAGGTTGGGCAATGAGCAGTTCTTC. This translates into CASSPTSGRLGNEQFF.

In regard to this clonotype: One end of the junction varies from germline; a read error may be responsible. V gene TRBV5-1 combines with J gene TRBJ1-1; no reliable D call. The CDR3 extends over 12 amino acids. Germline V gene data show CDR1 as SGHRS and CDR2 as YFSETQ. The CDR3 is CASISVNTEASF. The CDR3, as DNA: TGCGCCAGCATCTCGGTTAACACTGAAGCTTCCTTT.

This clonotype turned up a few times. CDR3 sequence (DNA): TGTGCCACCAGCAGAGATCGCCTGGCCAGGGTAGGAGATCAGCCCCAGCATTTT. It encodes CATSRDRLARVGDQPQHF. V usage is TRBV15 and J usage is TRBJ1-5, with D perhaps matching TRBD1 (5 bases). V lost 0 bases to trimming and J lost 5 bases, with 20 bases between them. CDR1 and CDR2 from the germline V gene are LNHNV and YYDKDF (reference sequence). This CDR3 is built from 18 residues.

Concerning this clonotype itself: One base away lies a much larger clone, so this may be a sequencing read error. The V and J genes are TRBV5-6 and TRBJ2-3; D perhaps matches TRBD1 (5 bases). Matching the DNA end better, TRBJ1-5 makes the J call doubtful. The CDR3 sequence is 15 residues long. Germline CDR1 is SGHDT and CDR2 is YYEEEE. The CDR3 DNA follows: TGTGCCAGCAGCGCTACGGGACGATTGGCAGATACGCAGCATTTT. Translated: CASSATGRLADTQHF.

This clonotype has ten or more counts. This sequence joins TRBV6-5 and TRBJ2-7; D may be TRBD2 (6 bases). This CDR3 region has 13 residues. Between the trimmed V and J ends, which lost 4 bases and 3 bases, there was a span of 10 bases. Germline V gene lookup returns CDR1 MNHEY and CDR2 SVGAGI. As DNA, the CDR3 is TGTGCCAGCAGTTCGCGGGGATTCTACGAGCAGTACTTC. It specifies CASSSRGFYEQYF.

To note about this clonotype: A much bigger clone sits one base away, suggesting this may be a read error. The chain uses TRBV19 and TRBJ1-5; D not certain. The CDR3 runs to 19 residues. CDR1 LNHDA and CDR2 SQIVND come from the germline V gene (reference sequence). V shed 2 bases and J shed 5 bases, with 25 bases lying between them. As DNA, the CDR3 is TGTGCCAGTAGTATATCCTCTACTAACATGTTTGGGTTGCATCAGCCCCAGCATTTT. Encoded protein: CASSISSTNMFGLHQPQHF.

The V gene is TRBV5-6, the J gene TRBJ2-1; possible D gene TRBD1, 6 bases. The ends were cut back, 4 bases at V and 1 base at J, with 9 bases in the middle. Germline V lookup: CDR1 SGHDT, CDR2 YYEEEE. This CDR3 is 14 amino acids long. This CDR3 is CASSRDKSYNEQFF. CDR3 in DNA: TGTGCCAGCAGCCGGGACAAGTCCTACAATGAGCAGTTCTTC.

Ten or more counts support this clonotype. This chain links TRBV3-1 with TRBJ2-1; 12 bases match TRBD2. CDR1 is LGHDT, CDR2 YNNKEL, per germline (reference sequence). V trimming: 5 bases; J trimming: 7 bases; junction bases outside the gene matches: 12. CDR3 length: 17 residues. The CDR3 bases are TGTGCCAGCAGCGGCCGACTAGCGGGAGTAACCCCTAATGAGCAGTTCTTC. Amino acid sequence: CASSGRLAGVTPNEQFF.

Ten or more counts support this clonotype. The V and J genes are TRBV5-1 and TRBJ2-2, with 7 bases that match TRBD2. CDR1 is SGHRS and CDR2 is YFSETQ in the germline V gene. The trim removed 0 bases at V and 6 bases at J, leaving 5 bases unmatched. The CDR3 contains 15 residues. The CDR3 nucleotides read TGCGCCAGCAGCTTGGACGGGGGGAGCGCCGGGGAGCTGTTTTTT. Translating gives CASSLDGGSAGELFF.

The table lists this clonotype with a few counts. The V gene is TRBV10-2, the J gene TRBJ2-7, with TRBD2 matching 12 bases. The CDR3 spans 17 residues. Germline V gene lookup returns CDR1 WSHSY and CDR2 SAAADI. V was clipped by 7 bases and J by 2 bases; unmatched bases: 12. The CDR3 sequence: CASKGGASGREAYEQYF. In nucleotides, the CDR3 is TGCGCCAGCAAGGGTGGGGCTAGCGGGAGGGAAGCCTACGAGCAGTACTTC.

The rearrangement uses TRBV9 and TRBJ1-2, with D hard to call. V was clipped by 0 bases and J by 8 bases, with 11 bases between them. There are 13 residues in the CDR3. Germline V CDR1 and CDR2: SGDLS, YYNGEE. CDR3 nucleotide sequence: TGTGCCAGCAGCGTAGCTCCCGGAGTGGGCTACACCTTC. This encodes CASSVAPGVGYTF.